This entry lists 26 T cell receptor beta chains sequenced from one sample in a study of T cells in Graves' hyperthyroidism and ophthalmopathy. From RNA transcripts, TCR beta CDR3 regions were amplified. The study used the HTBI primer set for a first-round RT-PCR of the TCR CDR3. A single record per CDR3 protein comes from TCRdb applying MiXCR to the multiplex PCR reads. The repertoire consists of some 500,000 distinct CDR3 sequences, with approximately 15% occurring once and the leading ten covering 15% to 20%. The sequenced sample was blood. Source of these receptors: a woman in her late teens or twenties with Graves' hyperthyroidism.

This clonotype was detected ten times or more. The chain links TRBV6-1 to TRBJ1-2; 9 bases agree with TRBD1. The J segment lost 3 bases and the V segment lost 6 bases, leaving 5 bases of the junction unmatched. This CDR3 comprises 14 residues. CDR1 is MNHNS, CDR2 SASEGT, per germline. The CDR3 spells CASSRDRVYYGYTF. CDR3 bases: TGTGCCAGCAGCCGGGACAGGGTTTACTATGGCTACACCTTC.

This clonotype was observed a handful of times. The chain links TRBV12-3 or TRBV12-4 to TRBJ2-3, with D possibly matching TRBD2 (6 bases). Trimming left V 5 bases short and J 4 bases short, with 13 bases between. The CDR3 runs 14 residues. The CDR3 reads CASSPGLIADTQYF. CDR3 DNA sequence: TGTGCCAGCAGTCCGGGACTGATCGCAGATACGCAGTATTTT.

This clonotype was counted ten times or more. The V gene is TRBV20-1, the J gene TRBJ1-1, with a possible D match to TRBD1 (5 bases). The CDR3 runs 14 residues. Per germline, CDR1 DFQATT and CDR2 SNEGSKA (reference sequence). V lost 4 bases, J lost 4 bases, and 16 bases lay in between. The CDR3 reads CSANLFGGRTEAFF. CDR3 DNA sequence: TGCAGTGCTAATTTGTTTGGGGGACGCACTGAAGCTTTCTTT.

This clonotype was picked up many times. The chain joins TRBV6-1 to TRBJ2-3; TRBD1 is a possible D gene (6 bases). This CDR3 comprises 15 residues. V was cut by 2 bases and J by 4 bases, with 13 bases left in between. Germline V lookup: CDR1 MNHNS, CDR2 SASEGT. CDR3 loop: CASSEQGWYADTQYF. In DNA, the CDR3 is TGTGCCAGCAGTGAACAGGGGTGGTACGCAGATACGCAGTATTTT.

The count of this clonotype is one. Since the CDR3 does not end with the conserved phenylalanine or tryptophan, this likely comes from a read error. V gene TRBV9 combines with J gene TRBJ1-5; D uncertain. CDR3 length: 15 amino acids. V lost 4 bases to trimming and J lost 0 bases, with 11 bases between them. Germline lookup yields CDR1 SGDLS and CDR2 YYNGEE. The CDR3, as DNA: TGTGCCAGCAGCACCTCCGGGAATAGCAATCAGCCCCAGCATTCT. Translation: CASSTSGNSNQPQHS.

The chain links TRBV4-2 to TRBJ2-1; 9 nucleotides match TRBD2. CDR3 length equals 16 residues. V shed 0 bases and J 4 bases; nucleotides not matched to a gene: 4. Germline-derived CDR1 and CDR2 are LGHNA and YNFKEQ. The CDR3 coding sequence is TGTGCCAGCAGCCAAGATGATCTAGCGGGGTACAATGAGCAGTTCTTC. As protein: CASSQDDLAGYNEQFF.

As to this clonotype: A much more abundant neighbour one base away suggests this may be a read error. This CDR3 is CASSSLASAQLGVYNDQFF. The CDR3 nucleotides are TGTGCCAGCAGCTCTTTGGCTAGCGCTCAACTGGGGGTCTACAATGATCAGTTCTTC. The chain recombines TRBV7-3 with TRBJ2-1, with a possible D match to TRBD2 (6 bases). Germline lookup yields CDR1 SGHTA and CDR2 FQGTGA. The CDR3 runs 19 residues.

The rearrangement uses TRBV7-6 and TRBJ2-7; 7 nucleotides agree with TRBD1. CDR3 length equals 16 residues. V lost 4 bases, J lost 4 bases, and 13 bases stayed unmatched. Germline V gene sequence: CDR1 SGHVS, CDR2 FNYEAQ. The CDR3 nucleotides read TGTGCCAGCAGCTCTCAACCACAGGGGTCTTTATACGAGCAGTACGTC. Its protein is CASSSQPQGSLYEQYV.

CDR3 sequence: CASSFEGGQYEQYV. CDR3 sequence (DNA): TGTGCCAGCAGCTTTGAAGGGGGCCAGTACGAGCAGTACGTC. The chain joins TRBV5-5 to TRBJ2-7; TRBD1 agrees at 7 bases. V shed 2 bases, J shed 4 bases, and the junction held 6 bases outside the gene matches. This CDR3 comprises 14 residues. Germline loops: CDR1 SGHKS, CDR2 YYEKEE (reference sequence).

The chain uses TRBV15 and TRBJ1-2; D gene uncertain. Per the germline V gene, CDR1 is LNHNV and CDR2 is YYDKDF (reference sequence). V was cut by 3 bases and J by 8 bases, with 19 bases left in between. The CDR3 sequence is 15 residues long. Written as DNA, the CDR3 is TGTGCCACCAGCAGCCCAAACCACAACGGGTGGGGCTACACCTTC. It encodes CATSSPNHNGWGYTF. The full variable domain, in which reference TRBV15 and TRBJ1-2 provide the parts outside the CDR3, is DAMVIQNPRYQVTQFGKPVTLSCSQTLNHNVMYWYQQKSSQAPKLLFHYYDKDFNNEADTPDNFQSRRPNTSFCFLDIRSPGLGDTAMYLCATSSPNHNGWGYTFGSGTRLTVV.

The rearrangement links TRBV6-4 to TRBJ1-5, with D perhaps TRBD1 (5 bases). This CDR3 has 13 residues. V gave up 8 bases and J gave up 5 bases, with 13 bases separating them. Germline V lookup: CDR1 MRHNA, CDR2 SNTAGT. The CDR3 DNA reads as TGTGCCAGCGGGGGGACGGTCGATCAGCCCCAGCATTTT. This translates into CASGGTVDQPQHF.

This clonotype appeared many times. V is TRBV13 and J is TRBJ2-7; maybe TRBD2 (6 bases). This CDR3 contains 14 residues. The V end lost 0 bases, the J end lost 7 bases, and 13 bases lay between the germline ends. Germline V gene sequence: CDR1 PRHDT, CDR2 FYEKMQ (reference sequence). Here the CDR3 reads CASSLGRGSAEQYV. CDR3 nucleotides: TGTGCCAGCAGCTTAGGCCGGGGGAGCGCAGAGCAGTACGTC.

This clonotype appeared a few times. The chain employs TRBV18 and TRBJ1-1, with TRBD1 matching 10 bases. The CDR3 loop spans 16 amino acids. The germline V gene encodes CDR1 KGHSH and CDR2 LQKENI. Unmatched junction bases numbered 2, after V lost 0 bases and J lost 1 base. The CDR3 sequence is CASSPPDRGKNTEAFF. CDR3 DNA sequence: TGTGCCAGCTCACCACCGGACAGGGGGAAGAACACTGAAGCTTTCTTT.

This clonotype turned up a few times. The CDR3 region has the DNA TGTGCCAGCAGCGTGCCAGGGGGCGTTGGCTACACCTTC. Protein sequence: CASSVPGGVGYTF. The chain combines TRBV9 with TRBJ1-2; 8 positions match TRBD1. Trimming took 2 bases from V and 7 from J; bases not matched to a gene: 4. The CDR3 is 13 amino acids. CDR1 SGDLS and CDR2 YYNGEE come from the germline V gene.

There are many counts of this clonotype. The CDR3 spells CASSLVLGLAAAKNIQYF. CDR3 nucleotide sequence: TGTGCCAGCAGCTTAGTTCTCGGACTAGCCGCAGCCAAAAACATTCAGTACTTC. This chain connects TRBV11-2 to TRBJ2-4, with TRBD2 matching over 8 bases. V trimming: 1 base; J trimming: 0 bases; junction bases outside the gene matches: 8. The germline V gene encodes CDR1 SGHAT and CDR2 FQNNGV. CDR3 length: 18 amino acids.

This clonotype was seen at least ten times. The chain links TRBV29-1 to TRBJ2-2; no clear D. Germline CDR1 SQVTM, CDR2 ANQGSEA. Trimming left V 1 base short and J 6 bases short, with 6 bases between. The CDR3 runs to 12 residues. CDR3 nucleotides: TGCAGCGTTGAAGTTGGATCCGGGGAGCTGTTTTTT. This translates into CSVEVGSGELFF.

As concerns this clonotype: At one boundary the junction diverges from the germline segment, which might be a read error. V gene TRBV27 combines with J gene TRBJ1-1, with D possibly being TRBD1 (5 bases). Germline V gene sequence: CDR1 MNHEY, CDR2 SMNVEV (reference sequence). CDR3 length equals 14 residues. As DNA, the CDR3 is TGTGCCAGCAGTTTCGGCAGGGATGGCACTGAAGCTCTCTTT. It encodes CASSFGRDGTEALF.

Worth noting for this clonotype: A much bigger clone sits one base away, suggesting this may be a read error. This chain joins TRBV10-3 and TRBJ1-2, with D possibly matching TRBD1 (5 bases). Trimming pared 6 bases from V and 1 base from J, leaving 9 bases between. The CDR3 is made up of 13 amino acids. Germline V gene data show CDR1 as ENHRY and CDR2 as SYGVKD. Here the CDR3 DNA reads TGTGCCATCAGCTTAGACAGTAACTATGGCTACACCTTC. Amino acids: CAISLDSNYGYTF.

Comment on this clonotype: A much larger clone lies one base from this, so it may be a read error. The CDR3 region has the DNA TGTGCCATCAGTGACCGGGGGAGGAACACTGAAGCTTTCTTT. Its protein is CAISDRGRNTEAFF. This chain uses TRBV10-3 with TRBJ1-1; D possibly corresponds to TRBD1 (5 bases). V dropped 3 bases and J dropped 1 base, with 9 bases sitting between them. This CDR3 is 14 amino acids long. The germline gives CDR1 ENHRY, CDR2 SYGVKD.

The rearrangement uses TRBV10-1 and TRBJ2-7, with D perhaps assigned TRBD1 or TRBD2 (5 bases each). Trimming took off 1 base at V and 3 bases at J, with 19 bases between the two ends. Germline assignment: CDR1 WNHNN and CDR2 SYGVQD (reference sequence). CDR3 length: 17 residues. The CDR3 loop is CASSELSLPGPFYEQYV. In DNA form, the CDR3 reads TGCGCCAGCAGTGAGTTATCCCTCCCGGGACCCTTCTACGAGCAGTACGTC.

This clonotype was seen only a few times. The CDR3 here is CASSERGTYLTDTQYF. CDR3 nucleotide sequence: TGTGCCAGCAGTGAAAGAGGGACTTACCTCACAGATACGCAGTATTTT. The rearrangement links TRBV25-1 to TRBJ2-3; D possibly corresponds to TRBD2 (6 bases). The V and J ends lost 2 bases and 2 bases respectively, with 14 bases between them. This CDR3 has 16 residues. Germline CDR1 reads MGHDK; CDR2 reads SYGVNS.

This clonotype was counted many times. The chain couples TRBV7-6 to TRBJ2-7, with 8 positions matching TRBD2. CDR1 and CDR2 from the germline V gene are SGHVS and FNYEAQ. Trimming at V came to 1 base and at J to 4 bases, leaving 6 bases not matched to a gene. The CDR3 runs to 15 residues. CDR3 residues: CASSLGSGLVYEQYF. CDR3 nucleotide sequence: TGTGCCAGCAGCTTAGGGTCGGGACTAGTTTACGAGCAGTACTTC.

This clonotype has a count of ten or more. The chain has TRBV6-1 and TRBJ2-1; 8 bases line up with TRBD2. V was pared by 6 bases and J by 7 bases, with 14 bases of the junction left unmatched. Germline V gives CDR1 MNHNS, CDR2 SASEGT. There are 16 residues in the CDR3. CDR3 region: CASRGERGTTRNEQFF. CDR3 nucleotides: TGTGCCAGCAGGGGGGAGCGGGGGACCACTCGGAATGAGCAGTTCTTC.

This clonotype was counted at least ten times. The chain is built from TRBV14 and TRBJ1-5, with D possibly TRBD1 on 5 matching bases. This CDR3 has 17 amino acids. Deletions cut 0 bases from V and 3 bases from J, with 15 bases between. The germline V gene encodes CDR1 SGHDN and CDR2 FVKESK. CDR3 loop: CASSQDRAGSNNQPQHF. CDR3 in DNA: TGTGCCAGCAGCCAAGACAGGGCAGGGTCTAACAATCAGCCCCAGCATTTT.

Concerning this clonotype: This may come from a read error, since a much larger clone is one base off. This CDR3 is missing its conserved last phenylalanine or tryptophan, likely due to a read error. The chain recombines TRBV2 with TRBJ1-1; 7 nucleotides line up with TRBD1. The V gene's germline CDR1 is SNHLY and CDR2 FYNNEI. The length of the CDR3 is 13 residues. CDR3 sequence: CASRQGLNTEAFS. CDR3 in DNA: TGCGCCAGCAGACAGGGACTGAACACTGAAGCTTTCTCT.

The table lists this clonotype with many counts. CDR3 amino acids: CASGSGRAAYEQYF. The CDR3 bases are TGTGCTAGTGGATCCGGGAGAGCCGCATACGAGCAGTACTTC. The chain carries TRBV12-5 and TRBJ2-7; TRBD2 might be the D (6 bases). Trimming took 6 bases from V and 4 from J, leaving 16 bases between them. The V gene's germline CDR1 is LGHNT and CDR2 FRNRAP. CDR3 length equals 14 residues.